This TCR beta chain originates from a study of blood T cell repertoires in COVID-19. Study-wide background: Samples of COVID-19 (acute and convalescent) were obtained from the United States, Italy and Spain. In each case, the material was cDNA or gDNA derived from T cells, B-cell-depleted T cells, or PBMCs.

This CDR3 contains 16 residues. In germline, CDR1 is SGHDT, CDR2 YYEEEE. V was clipped by 1 base and J by 7 bases, with 18 bases between them. The assay was immunoSEQ multiplex PCR, and TCRdb's table has in-frame clones only and misses some. The sample has about 98,000 clones, approximately 86% seen once. The receptor's source is a man in his fifties with acute or convalescent COVID-19. What was sequenced was peripheral blood. The chain joins TRBV5-6 to TRBJ2-1; a possible D gene is TRBD1 (6 bases). The CDR3 sequence: CASSLQSGQMLNEQFF. The CDR3 coding sequence is TGTGCCAGCAGCTTGCAGTCCGGACAGATGCTAAATGAGCAGTTCTTC. The variable domain in full, completed from reference TRBV5-6 and TRBJ2-1, reads DAGVTQSPTHLIKTRGQQVTLRCSPKSGHDTVSWYQQALGQGPQFIFQYYEEEERQRGNFPDRFSGHQFPNYSSELNVNALLLGDSALYLCASSLQSGQMLNEQFFGPGTRLTVL.